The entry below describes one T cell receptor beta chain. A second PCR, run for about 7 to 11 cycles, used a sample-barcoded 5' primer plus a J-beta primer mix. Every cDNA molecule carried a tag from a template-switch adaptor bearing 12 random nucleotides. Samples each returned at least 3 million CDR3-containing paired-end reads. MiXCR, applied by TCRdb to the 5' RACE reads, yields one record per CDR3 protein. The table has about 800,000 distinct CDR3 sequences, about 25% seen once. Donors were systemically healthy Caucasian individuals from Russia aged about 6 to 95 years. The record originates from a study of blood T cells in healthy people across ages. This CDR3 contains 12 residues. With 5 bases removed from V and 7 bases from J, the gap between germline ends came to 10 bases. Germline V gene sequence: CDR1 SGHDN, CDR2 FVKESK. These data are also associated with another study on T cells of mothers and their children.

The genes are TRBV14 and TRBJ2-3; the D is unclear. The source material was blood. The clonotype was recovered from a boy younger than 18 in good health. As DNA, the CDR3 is TGTGCCAGCAGCTTGGACGGGTATACGCAGTATTTT. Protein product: CASSLDGYTQYF.